Reported below is one T cell receptor beta chain. This sample was included in a study of blood T cell repertoires in COVID-19. Repertoires were generated with immunoSEQ multiplex PCR, while TCRdb's copy carries only in-frame clones and drops some. The data show about 57,000 clones, roughly 87% seen once. The CDR3 is made up of 14 amino acids. After removal of 1 base from V and 5 bases from J, the junction contained 7 bases not matched to a gene. CDR1 is GTSNPN, CDR2 SVGIG, per germline (reference sequence). This receptor was obtained from a woman older than 75 with COVID-19, enrolled during active disease. The gene calls are TRBV30 and TRBJ2-5; 7 bases agree with TRBD2. The sequenced material came from peripheral blood. This chain's CDR3 is CAWSAWDYLETQYF. Written as DNA, the CDR3 is TGTGCCTGGAGTGCTTGGGACTATTTGGAGACCCAGTACTTC.